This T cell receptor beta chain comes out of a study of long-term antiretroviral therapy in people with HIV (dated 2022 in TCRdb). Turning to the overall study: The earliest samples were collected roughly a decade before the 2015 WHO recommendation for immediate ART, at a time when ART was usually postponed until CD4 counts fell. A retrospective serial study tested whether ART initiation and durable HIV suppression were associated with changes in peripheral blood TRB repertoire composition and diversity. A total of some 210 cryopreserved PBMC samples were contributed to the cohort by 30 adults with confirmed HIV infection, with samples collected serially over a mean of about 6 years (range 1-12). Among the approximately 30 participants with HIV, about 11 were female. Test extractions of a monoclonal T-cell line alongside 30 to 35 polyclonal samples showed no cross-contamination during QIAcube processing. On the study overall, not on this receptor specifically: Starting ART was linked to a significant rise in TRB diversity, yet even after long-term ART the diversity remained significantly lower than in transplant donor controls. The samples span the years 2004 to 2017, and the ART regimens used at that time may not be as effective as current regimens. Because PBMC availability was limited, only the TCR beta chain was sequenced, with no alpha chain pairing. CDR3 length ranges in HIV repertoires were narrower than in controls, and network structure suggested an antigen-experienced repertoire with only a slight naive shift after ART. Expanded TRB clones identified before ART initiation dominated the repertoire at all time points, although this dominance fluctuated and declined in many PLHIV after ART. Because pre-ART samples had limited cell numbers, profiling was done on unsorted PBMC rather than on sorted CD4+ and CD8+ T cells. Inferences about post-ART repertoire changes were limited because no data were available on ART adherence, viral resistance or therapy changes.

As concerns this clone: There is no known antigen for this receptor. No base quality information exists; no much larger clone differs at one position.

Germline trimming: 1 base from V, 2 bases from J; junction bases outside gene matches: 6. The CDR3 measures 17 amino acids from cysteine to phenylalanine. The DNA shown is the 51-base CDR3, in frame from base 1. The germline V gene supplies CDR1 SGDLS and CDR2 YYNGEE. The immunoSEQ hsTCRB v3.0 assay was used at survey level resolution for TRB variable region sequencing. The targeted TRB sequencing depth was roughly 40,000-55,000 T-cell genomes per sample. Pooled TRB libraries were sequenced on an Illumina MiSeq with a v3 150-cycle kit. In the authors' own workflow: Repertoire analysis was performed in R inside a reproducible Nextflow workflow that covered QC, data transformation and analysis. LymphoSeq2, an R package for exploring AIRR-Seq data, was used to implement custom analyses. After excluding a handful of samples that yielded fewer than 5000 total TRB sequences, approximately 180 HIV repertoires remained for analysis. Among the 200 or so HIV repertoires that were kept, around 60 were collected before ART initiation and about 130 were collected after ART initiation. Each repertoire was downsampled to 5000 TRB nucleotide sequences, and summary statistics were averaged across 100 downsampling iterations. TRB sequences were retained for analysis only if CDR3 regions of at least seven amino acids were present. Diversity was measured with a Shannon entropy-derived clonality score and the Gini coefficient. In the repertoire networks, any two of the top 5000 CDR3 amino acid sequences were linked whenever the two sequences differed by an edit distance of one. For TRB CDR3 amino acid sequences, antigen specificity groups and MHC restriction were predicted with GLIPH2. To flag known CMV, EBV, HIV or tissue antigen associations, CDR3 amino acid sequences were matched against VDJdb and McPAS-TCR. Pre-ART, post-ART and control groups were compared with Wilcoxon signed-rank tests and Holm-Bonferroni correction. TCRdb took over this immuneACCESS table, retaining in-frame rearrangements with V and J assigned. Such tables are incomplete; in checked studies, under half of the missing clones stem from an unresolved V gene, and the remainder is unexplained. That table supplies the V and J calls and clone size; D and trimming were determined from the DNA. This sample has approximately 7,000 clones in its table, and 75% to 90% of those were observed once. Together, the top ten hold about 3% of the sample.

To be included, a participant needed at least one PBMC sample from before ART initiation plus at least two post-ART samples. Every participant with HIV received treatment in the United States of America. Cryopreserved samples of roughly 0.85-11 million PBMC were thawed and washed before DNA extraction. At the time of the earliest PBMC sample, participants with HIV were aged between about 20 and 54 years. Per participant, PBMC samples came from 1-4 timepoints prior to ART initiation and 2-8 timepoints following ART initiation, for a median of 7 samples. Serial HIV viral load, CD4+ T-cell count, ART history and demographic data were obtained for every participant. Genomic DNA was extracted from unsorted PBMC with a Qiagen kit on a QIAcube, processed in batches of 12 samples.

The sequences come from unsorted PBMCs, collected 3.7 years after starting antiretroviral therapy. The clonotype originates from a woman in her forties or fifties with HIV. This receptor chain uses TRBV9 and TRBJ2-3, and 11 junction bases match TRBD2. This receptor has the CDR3 CASSVTGLAVTTDTQYF. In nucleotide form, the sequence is TGTGCCAGCAGCGTAACGGGACTAGCGGTAACCACAGATACGCAGTATTTT.